These 28 T cell receptor beta chains share one sample of origin, sequenced in a study of cytomegalovirus exposure and HLA in healthy donors. Repertoires were generated with immunoSEQ multiplex PCR, while TCRdb's copy carries only in-frame clones and drops some. Here the sample spans under 200,000 clones, around nine tenths being singletons. Sequenced: PBMCs. The receptors here all came from a woman younger than 30 in good health and CMV-seronegative.

V and J are TRBV19 and TRBJ2-5; weak D call: TRBD2 (6 bases). CDR3 length: 14 residues. Trimming took 5 bases from V and 4 from J, leaving 14 bases between them. The germline gives CDR1 LNHDA, CDR2 SQIVND (reference sequence). The CDR3, as DNA: TGTGCCAGTAGTCCCCCCGGGCGGGGAGAGACCCAGTACTTC. Amino acids: CASSPPGRGETQYF.

The chain uses TRBV19 and TRBJ2-2, with D perhaps TRBD1 (5 bases). V was clipped by 3 bases and J by 4 bases, with 12 bases between them. CDR1 LNHDA and CDR2 SQIVND come from the germline V gene (reference sequence). The CDR3 runs 15 residues. CDR3 amino acids: CASSIYRSGTGELFF. The CDR3 DNA reads as TGTGCCAGTAGTATCTACAGGTCGGGCACCGGGGAGCTGTTTTTT.

The genes are TRBV2 and TRBJ2-1, with D unclear. Trimming cost V 0 bases and J 4 bases, with 4 bases left between them. Germline CDR1 is SNHLY and CDR2 is FYNNEI. The length of the CDR3 is 13 residues. Here the CDR3 DNA reads TGTGCCAGCAGTGAAGCCCCATACAATGAGCAGTTCTTC. This sequence encodes CASSEAPYNEQFF.

This chain links TRBV4-1 with TRBJ1-3, with D unclear. Trimming shortened V by 0 bases and J by 8 bases, and 11 bases separated the two germline ends. The CDR3 runs 14 residues. In germline, CDR1 is MGHRA, CDR2 YSYEKL. The DNA of the CDR3 is TGCGCCAGCAGCCAAGATGGAGGCCGGGACACCATATATTTT. Translating gives CASSQDGGRDTIYF.

The chain combines TRBV27 with TRBJ1-1, with TRBD1 matching over 9 bases. The V gene's germline CDR1 is MNHEY and CDR2 SMNVEV (reference sequence). J was trimmed by 4 bases and V by 4 bases; bases with no gene match: 7. CDR3 length equals 15 residues. The CDR3 coding sequence is TGTGCCAGCAGTTCACAGGGGGCCGGGAGCACTGAAGCTTTCTTT. It specifies CASSSQGAGSTEAFF.

This clone was counted many times. The chain employs TRBV12-5 and TRBJ1-5, with TRBD1 identical over 7 bases. V shed 0 bases and J 3 bases; nucleotides not matched to a gene: 11. The germline V gene has CDR1 LGHNT and CDR2 FRNRAP. This CDR3 has 18 residues. The CDR3 DNA follows: TGTGCTAGTGGTTTGGTAAATCTGAGGGACAGCTTCAATCAGCCCCAGCATTTT. This translates into CASGLVNLRDSFNQPQHF.

The rearrangement links TRBV7-9 to TRBJ1-5; TRBD1 might be the D (5 bases). This CDR3 has 13 amino acids. Per germline, CDR1 SEHNR and CDR2 FQNEAQ (reference sequence). Deletions cut 4 bases from V and 6 bases from J, with 10 bases between. Written as DNA, the CDR3 is TGTGCCAGCAGCTCTCAGGGTGGTCAGCCCCAGCATTTT. This gives the protein CASSSQGGQPQHF. Variable domain in full (rest from reference TRBV7-9 and TRBJ1-5): DTGVSQNPRHKITKRGQNVTFRCDPISEHNRLYWYRQTLGQGPEFLTYFQNEAQLEKSRLLSDRFSAERPKGSFSTLEIQRTEQGDSAMYLCASSSQGGQPQHFGDGTRLSIL.

The chain joins TRBV5-5 to TRBJ1-2; TRBD1 matches at 11 bases. J was trimmed by 1 base and V by 4 bases; bases with no gene match: 9. Germline V gives CDR1 SGHKS, CDR2 YYEKEE (reference sequence). The CDR3 is 17 residues long. In DNA form, the CDR3 reads TGTGCCAGCAGCGGTGGCGGGACAGGGGGTTTTAACTATGGCTACACCTTC. It encodes CASSGGGTGGFNYGYTF.

The chain joins TRBV6-1 to TRBJ2-7; D not resolved. Germline V gene sequence: CDR1 MNHNS, CDR2 SASEGT. V shed 6 bases and J shed 4 bases, with 16 bases lying between them. The CDR3 runs 14 residues. This CDR3 is CASRRSALQYEQYF. The CDR3 DNA sequence: TGTGCCAGCAGGCGTAGTGCCCTTCAATACGAGCAGTACTTC.

The chain is built from TRBV29-1 and TRBJ1-1; D is ambiguous. CDR3 length: 12 residues. Germline V CDR1 and CDR2: SQVTM, ANQGSEA. V was trimmed by 7 bases and J by 7 bases, leaving 16 bases between them. CDR3 coding DNA: TGCAGCGCCGCTCGCGAGGGAGGTGAAGCTTTCTTT. As protein: CSAAREGGEAFF.

The gene calls are TRBV19 and TRBJ1-4; TRBD1 aligns across 8 bases. Per germline, CDR1 LNHDA and CDR2 SQIVND (reference sequence). The CDR3 has 14 amino acids. The ends lost 6 bases at V and 3 bases at J; junction bases unmatched: 3. CDR3: CASRETGANEKLFF. The CDR3 DNA is TGTGCCAGTAGGGAGACAGGGGCTAATGAAAAACTGTTTTTT.

This chain joins TRBV5-1 and TRBJ2-1; possibly TRBD2 for D (6 bases). Germline V gene data show CDR1 as SGHRS and CDR2 as YFSETQ. CDR3 length: 15 residues. V shed 3 bases and J shed 1 base, with 11 bases lying between them. Written as DNA, the CDR3 is TGCGCCAGCAGCTGGAGGGGAGAATCCTACAATGAGCAGTTCTTC. It translates to CASSWRGESYNEQFF.

CDR3 nucleotides: TGTGCCAGTAGTAGCCTACAGGGGCCCCAGCATTTT. It yields the protein CASSSLQGPQHF. The V and J genes are TRBV19 and TRBJ1-5; a weak D match, TRBD1 (6 bases). The CDR3 totals 12 residues. The V end was cut by 4 bases, the J end by 9 bases, with 10 bases between. Per the germline V gene, CDR1 is LNHDA and CDR2 is SQIVND (reference sequence).

The chain is built from TRBV15 and TRBJ1-2; TRBD1 aligns across 7 bases. Germline-derived CDR1 and CDR2 are LNHNV and YYDKDF (reference sequence). The CDR3 loop spans 14 amino acids. V dropped 3 bases and J dropped 8; count of bases not matched to a gene: 9. CDR3 loop: CATSSWTGPRGYTF. In DNA form, the CDR3 reads TGTGCCACCAGCAGCTGGACAGGCCCTAGGGGCTACACCTTC.

V is TRBV21-1 and J is TRBJ2-7; no DNA check was done on the table's D call, TRBD1. TRBV21-1 is classified as a pseudogene. The CDR3 totals 16 residues. The CDR3 coding sequence is TGTGCCAGCAGCATCCCCCTCAGGGTTTACTCCTACGAGCAGTACTTC. The encoded protein is CASSIPLRVYSYEQYF.

The chain combines TRBV7-8 with TRBJ1-6, with 8 bases aligning to TRBD1. Germline CDR1 SGHVS, CDR2 FQNEAQ. Trimming cost V 0 bases and J 10 bases; bases outside gene matches: 8. This CDR3 is built from 16 residues. The CDR3 reads CASSLAHPRQGSPLHF. CDR3 nucleotides: TGTGCCAGCAGCTTAGCGCACCCGAGACAGGGGTCACCCCTCCACTTT. The full variable domain, in which reference TRBV7-8 and TRBJ1-6 provide the parts outside the CDR3, is GAGVSQSPRYKVAKRGQDVALRCDPISGHVSLFWYQQALGQGPEFLTYFQNEAQLDKSGLPSDRFFAERPEGSVSTLKIQRTQQEDSAVYLCASSLAHPRQGSPLHFGNGTRLTVT.

V usage is TRBV4-1 and J usage is TRBJ1-2; D is perhaps TRBD1 (5 bases). V lost 3 bases to trimming and J lost 6 bases, with 14 bases between them. From germline, CDR1 is MGHRA and CDR2 YSYEKL. The CDR3 spans 14 residues. The CDR3 DNA is TGCGCCAGCAGCCAGTTGGGGGGAGAGAATGGCTACACCTTC. Its protein is CASSQLGGENGYTF.

This clone showed up many times. The chain is built from TRBV30 and TRBJ1-2, with D perhaps TRBD1 (6 bases). Germline lookup yields CDR1 GTSNPN and CDR2 SVGIG (reference sequence). The CDR3 spans 14 residues. V was trimmed by 4 bases and J by 4 bases, leaving 16 bases between them. The CDR3 DNA reads TGTGCCTGGACCACAGGGATTGGAGTCTATGGCTACACCTTC. Protein product: CAWTTGIGVYGYTF.

DNA of the CDR3: TGTGCCAGCAGCTTTGCAGGGCTCAACGAGCAGTACTTC. It codes for CASSFAGLNEQYF. The V and J genes are TRBV11-2 and TRBJ2-7, with a possible D match to TRBD1 (5 bases). The CDR3 covers 13 residues. V was pared by 3 bases and J by 5 bases, with 11 bases between. From germline, CDR1 is SGHAT and CDR2 FQNNGV.

This clone was observed once. The rearrangement uses TRBV29-1 and TRBJ1-2; D gene ambiguous. This CDR3 is 12 amino acids long. CDR1 is SQVTM, CDR2 ANQGSEA, per germline. Trimming took 3 bases from V and 7 from J, leaving 12 bases between them. CDR3 amino acids: CSVDKQNSGYTF. Written as DNA, the CDR3 is TGCAGCGTTGATAAGCAAAATTCTGGCTACACCTTC.

V is TRBV6-6 and J is TRBJ2-7; 11 nucleotides align to TRBD2. Germline CDR1 and CDR2: MNHNY and SVGAGI (reference sequence). V was pared by 2 bases and J by 2 bases, with 5 bases of the junction left unmatched. This CDR3 region has 16 residues. The DNA of the CDR3 is TGTGCCAGCAGTTACCGGACTAGCGGGTTACCCTACGAGCAGTACTTC. Its protein is CASSYRTSGLPYEQYF.

This clone was seen once. The chain combines TRBV7-6 with TRBJ2-7; D may be TRBD2 (6 bases). V lost 1 base to trimming and J lost 5 bases, with 15 bases between them. CDR3 size: 15 residues. Germline CDR1 is SGHVS and CDR2 is FNYEAQ. CDR3 sequence (DNA): TGTGCCAGCAGCTTAGGGGGCGGGATCCACGACGAGCAGTACTTC. It yields the protein CASSLGGGIHDEQYF.

This clone was counted once. The CDR3 loop reads CASSRMRQGRSVASPLHF. The CDR3 DNA reads TGTGCCAGCAGCCGGATGAGACAGGGACGCAGCGTGGCTTCACCCCTCCACTTT. The J gene is TRBJ1-6, the V gene TRBV4-2, with 7 bases matching TRBD1. Trimming cost V 4 bases and J 9 bases; bases outside gene matches: 18. Germline V gives CDR1 LGHNA, CDR2 YNFKEQ. The CDR3 covers 18 residues.

This chain links TRBV20-1 with TRBJ1-1; D may be TRBD1 (5 bases). Germline CDR1 DFQATT, CDR2 SNEGSKA (reference sequence). This CDR3 contains 11 residues. Trimming removed 3 bases from V and 6 bases from J, with 8 bases in between. The CDR3 sequence: CSARGRPEAFF. In DNA form, the CDR3 reads TGCAGTGCTAGGGGGCGCCCTGAAGCTTTCTTT.

This chain links TRBV6-5 with TRBJ2-1; 8 nucleotides align to TRBD1. The CDR3 contains 14 residues. Trimming took 6 bases from V and 5 from J; bases not matched to a gene: 6. Germline loops: CDR1 MNHEY, CDR2 SVGAGI. The CDR3 is CASRLRDRNNEQFF. The CDR3 nucleotides are TGTGCCAGCAGGCTAAGGGACAGGAACAATGAGCAGTTCTTC.

V usage is TRBV5-5 and J usage is TRBJ1-5; the D gene is possibly TRBD1 (5 bases). Germline CDR1 SGHKS, CDR2 YYEKEE (reference sequence). Trimming pared 0 bases from V and 0 bases from J, leaving 10 bases between. The CDR3 loop spans 16 amino acids. The DNA of the CDR3 is TGTGCCAGCAGCTTGGGCAGGGCTTATAGCAATCAGCCCCAGCATTTT. Residues: CASSLGRAYSNQPQHF. The variable domain in full, completed from reference TRBV5-5 and TRBJ1-5, reads DAGVTQSPTHLIKTRGQQVTLRCSPISGHKSVSWYQQVLGQGPQFIFQYYEKEERGRGNFPDRFSARQFPNYSSELNVNALLLGDSALYLCASSLGRAYSNQPQHFGDGTRLSIL.

The rearrangement uses TRBV9 and TRBJ2-5, with TRBD1 matching 10 bases. Germline CDR1 SGDLS, CDR2 YYNGEE. After removal of 4 bases from V and 4 bases from J, the junction contained 13 bases not matched to a gene. The CDR3 has 17 residues. CDR3 sequence (DNA): TGTGCCAGCAGCTCCCCATCACGGACAGGGGGACGAGAGACCCAGTACTTC. Its protein product is CASSSPSRTGGRETQYF.

V and J are TRBV5-1 and TRBJ2-3; 9 nucleotides match TRBD1. This CDR3 spans 14 amino acids. V shed 1 base, J shed 5 bases, and the junction held 2 bases outside the gene matches. The V gene's germline CDR1 is SGHRS and CDR2 YFSETQ. CDR3: CASSLTGGKDTQYF. The CDR3 nucleotides read TGCGCCAGCAGCTTGACAGGGGGCAAAGATACGCAGTATTTT.